This T cell receptor beta chain was documented in a study of T cells in Graves' hyperthyroidism and ophthalmopathy. General study findings and limits: Ophthalmopathy was separated from stable hyperthyroidism by a 13 V-J model. Expanded thyroid clonotypes (above 0.001) were mostly also found in blood.

Remarks on this clonotype: Its antigen is still unknown. A junction end diverges from the germline sequence, so it may reflect a read error.

Patients aged 18 to 65 had newly diagnosed hyperthyroidism lasting under 2 months. Patients were excluded because of uncontrolled infection, other autoimmune disease, pregnancy or lactation. TCR beta CDR3 sequences were amplified from RNA transcripts. Initially, a first-round RT-PCR of the TCR CDR3 employed the HTBI primer set. Using its own MiXCR run on the multiplex PCR reads, TCRdb lists one record per CDR3 protein. The sample has 500,000 to 550,000 distinct CDR3 sequences, around 21% seen once. The germline gives CDR1 SNHLY, CDR2 FYNNEI. The CDR3 is made up of 19 amino acids. The chain has TRBV2 and TRBJ2-2, with 8 nucleotides matching TRBD2. The sequence came from a man between 18 and 29 years old with Graves' hyperthyroidism. The material sequenced was blood. CDR3: CASSDLLAADEGYTGELVF. CDR3 nucleotides: TGTGCCAGCAGCGACCTACTAGCGGCTGATGAGGGGTACACCGGGGAGCTGGTTTTT. The entire variable domain, with the rest obtained from reference TRBV2 and TRBJ2-2, is as follows: EPEVTQTPSHQVTQMGQEVILRCVPISNHLYFYWYRQILGQKVEFLVSFYNNEISEKSEIFDDQFSVERPDGSNFTLKIRSTKLEDSAMYFCASSDLLAADEGYTGELVFGEGSRLTVL.